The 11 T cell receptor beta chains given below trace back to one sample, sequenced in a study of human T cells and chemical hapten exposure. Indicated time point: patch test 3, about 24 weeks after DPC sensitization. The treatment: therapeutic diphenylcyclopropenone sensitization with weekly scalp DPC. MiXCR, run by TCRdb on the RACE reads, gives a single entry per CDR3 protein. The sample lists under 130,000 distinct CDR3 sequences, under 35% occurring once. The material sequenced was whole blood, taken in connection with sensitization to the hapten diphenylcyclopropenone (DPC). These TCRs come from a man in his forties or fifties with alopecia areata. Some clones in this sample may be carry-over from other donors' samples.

The CDR3, as DNA: TGTGCCAGCAGTTTTCATGGCAGGGACTCACCCCTCCACTTT. This translates into CASSFHGRDSPLHF. V and J are TRBV28 and TRBJ1-6; the D gene is possibly TRBD1 (5 bases). Germline CDR1 and CDR2: MDHEN and SYDVKM. Trimming took 3 bases from V and 10 from J, leaving 13 bases between them. The CDR3 spans 14 residues.

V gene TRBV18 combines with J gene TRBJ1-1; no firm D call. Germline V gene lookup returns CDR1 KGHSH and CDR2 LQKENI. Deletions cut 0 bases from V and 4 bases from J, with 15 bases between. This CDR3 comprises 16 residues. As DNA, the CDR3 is TGTGCCAGCTCACCACCCCCGTGGGGATTGGGCACTGAAGCTTTCTTT. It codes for CASSPPPWGLGTEAFF.

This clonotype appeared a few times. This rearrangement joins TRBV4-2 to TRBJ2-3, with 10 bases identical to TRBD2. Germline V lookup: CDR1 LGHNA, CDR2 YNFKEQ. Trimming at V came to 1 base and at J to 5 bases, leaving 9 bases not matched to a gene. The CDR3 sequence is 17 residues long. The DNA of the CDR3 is TGTGCCAGCAGCCAAGTGCAGAGCGGGAGGGCCGGAGATACGCAGTATTTT. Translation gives CASSQVQSGRAGDTQYF.

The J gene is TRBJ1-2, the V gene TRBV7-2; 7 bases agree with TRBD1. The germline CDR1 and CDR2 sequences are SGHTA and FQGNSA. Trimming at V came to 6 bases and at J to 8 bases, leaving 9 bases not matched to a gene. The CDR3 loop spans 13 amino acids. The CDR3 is CASSQDRRRGYTF. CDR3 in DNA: TGTGCCAGCAGTCAGGACAGGCGCAGGGGCTACACCTTC.

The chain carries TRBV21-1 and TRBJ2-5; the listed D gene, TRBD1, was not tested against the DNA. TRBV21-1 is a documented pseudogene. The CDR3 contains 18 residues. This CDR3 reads CASSKESDPGHFQETQYF. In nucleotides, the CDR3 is TGTGCCAGCAGCAAAGAGTCAGATCCCGGACATTTCCAAGAGACCCAGTACTTC.

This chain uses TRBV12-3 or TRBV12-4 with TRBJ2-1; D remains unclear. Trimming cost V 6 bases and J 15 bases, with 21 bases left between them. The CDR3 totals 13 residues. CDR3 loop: CASSTILGRKGFF. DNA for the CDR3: TGTGCCAGCAGCACGATTCTAGGACGGAAGGGGTTCTTC.

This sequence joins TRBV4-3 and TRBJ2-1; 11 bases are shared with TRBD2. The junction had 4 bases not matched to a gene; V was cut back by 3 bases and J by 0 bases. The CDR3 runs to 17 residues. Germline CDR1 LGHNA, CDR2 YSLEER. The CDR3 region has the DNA TGCGCCAGCAGCCATACCACTAGCGGGAGCTCCTACAATGAGCAGTTCTTC. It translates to CASSHTTSGSSYNEQFF.

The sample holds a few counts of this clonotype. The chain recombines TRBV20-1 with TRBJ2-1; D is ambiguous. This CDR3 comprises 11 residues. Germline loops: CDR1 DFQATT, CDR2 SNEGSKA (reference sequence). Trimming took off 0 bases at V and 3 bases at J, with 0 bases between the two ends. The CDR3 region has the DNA TGCAGTGCTAGAGACTACAATGAGCAGTTCTTC. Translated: CSARDYNEQFF.

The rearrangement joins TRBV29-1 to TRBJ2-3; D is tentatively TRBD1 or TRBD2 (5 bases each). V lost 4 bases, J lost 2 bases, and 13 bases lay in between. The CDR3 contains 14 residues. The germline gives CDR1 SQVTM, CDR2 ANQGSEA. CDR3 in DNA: TGCAGCGTTGTGGGGGAGCCGGCCACAGATACGCAGTATTTT. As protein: CSVVGEPATDTQYF.

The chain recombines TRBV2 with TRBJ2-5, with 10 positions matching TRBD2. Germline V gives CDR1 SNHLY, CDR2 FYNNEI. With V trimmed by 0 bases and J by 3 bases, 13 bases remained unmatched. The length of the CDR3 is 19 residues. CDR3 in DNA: TGTGCCAGCAGTGAAGCGCCACTAGCGGGATCCCTCCACAAAGAGACCCAGTACTTC. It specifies CASSEAPLAGSLHKETQYF.

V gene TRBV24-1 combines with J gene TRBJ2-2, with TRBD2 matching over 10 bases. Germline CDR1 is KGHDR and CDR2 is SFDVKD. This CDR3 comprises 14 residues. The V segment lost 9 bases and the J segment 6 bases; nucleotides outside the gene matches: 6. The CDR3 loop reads CATGASGSSGELFF. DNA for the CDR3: TGTGCCACCGGAGCTAGCGGGAGTTCCGGGGAGCTGTTTTTT.